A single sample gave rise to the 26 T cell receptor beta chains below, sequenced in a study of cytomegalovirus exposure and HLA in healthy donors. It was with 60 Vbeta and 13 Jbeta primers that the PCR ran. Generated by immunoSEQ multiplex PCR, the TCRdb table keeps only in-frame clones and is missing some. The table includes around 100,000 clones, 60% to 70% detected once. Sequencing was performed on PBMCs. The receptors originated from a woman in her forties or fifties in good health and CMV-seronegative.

Here the CDR3 reads CASSLRLSDTQYF. The CDR3 DNA follows: TGTGCCAGCAGCTTAAGACTGTCAGATACGCAGTATTTT. This chain connects TRBV5-4 to TRBJ2-3; D not certain. This CDR3 has 13 amino acids. Looked up from germline, CDR1 is SGHNT and CDR2 is YYREEE (reference sequence). V lost 2 bases and J 4 bases, leaving 8 bases between the germline ends.

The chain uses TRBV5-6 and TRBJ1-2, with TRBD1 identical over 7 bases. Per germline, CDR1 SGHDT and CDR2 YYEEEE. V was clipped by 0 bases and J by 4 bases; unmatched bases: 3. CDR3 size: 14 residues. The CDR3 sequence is CASSLGGTVYGYTF. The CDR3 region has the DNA TGTGCCAGCAGCTTGGGAGGGACAGTCTATGGCTACACCTTC.

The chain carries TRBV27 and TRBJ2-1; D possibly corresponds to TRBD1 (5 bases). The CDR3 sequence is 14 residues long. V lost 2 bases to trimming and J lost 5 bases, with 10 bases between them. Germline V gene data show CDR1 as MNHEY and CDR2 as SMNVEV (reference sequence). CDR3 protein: CASSLVGENNEQFF. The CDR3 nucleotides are TGTGCCAGCAGTTTAGTAGGGGAAAACAATGAGCAGTTCTTC.

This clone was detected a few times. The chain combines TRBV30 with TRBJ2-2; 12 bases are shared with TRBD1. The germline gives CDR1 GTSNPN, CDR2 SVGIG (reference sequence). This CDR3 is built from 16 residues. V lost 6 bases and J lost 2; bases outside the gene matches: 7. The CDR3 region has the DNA TGTGCCTGCGGGACAGGGGGCGCGAGAAACACCGGGGAGCTGTTTTTT. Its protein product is CACGTGGARNTGELFF.

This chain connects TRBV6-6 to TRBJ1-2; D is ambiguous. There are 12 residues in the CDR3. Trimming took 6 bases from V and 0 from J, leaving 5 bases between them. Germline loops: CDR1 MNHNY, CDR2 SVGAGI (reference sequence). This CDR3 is CASRRANYGYTF. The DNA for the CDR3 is TGTGCCAGCAGGAGAGCTAACTATGGCTACACCTTC.

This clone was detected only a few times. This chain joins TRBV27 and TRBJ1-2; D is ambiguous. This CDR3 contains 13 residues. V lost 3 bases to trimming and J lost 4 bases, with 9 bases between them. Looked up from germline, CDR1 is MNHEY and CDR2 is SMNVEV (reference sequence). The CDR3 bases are TGTGCCAGCAGTTTTTCCGAGAGCTATGGCTACACCTTC. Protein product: CASSFSESYGYTF.

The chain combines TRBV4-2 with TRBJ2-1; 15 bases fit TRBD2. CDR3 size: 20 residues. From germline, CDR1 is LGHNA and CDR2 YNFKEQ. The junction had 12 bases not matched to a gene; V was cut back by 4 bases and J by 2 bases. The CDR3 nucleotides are TGTGCCAGCAGCCCCCGGTTCAGGACTAGCGGGAGGGCCGCCTACAATGAGCAGTTCTTC. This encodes CASSPRFRTSGRAAYNEQFF.

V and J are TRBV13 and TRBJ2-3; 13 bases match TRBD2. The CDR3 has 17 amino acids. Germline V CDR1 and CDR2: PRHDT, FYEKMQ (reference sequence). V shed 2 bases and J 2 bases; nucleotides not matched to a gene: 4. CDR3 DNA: TGTGCCAGCAGCTTAAGACTAGCGGGGGGTTACACAGATACGCAGTATTTT. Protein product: CASSLRLAGGYTDTQYF. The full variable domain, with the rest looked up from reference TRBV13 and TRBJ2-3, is AAGVIQSPRHLIKEKRETATLKCYPIPRHDTVYWYQQGPGQDPQFLISFYEKMQSDKGSIPDRFSAQQFSDYHSELNMSSLELGDSALYFCASSLRLAGGYTDTQYFGPGTRLTVL.

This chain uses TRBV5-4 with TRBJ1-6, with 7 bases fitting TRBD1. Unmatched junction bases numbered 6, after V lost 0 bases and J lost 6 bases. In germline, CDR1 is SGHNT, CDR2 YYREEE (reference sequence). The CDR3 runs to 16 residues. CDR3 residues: CASSLEGQAVNSPLHF. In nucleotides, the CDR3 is TGTGCCAGCAGCTTGGAAGGACAGGCGGTTAATTCACCCCTCCACTTT.

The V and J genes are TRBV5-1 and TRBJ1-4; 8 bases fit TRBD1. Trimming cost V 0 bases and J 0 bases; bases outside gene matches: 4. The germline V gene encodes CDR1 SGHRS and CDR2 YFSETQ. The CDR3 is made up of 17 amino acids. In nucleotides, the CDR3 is TGCGCCAGCAGCTTGGGGGTGACAGGGGCAACTAATGAAAAACTGTTTTTT. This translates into CASSLGVTGATNEKLFF.

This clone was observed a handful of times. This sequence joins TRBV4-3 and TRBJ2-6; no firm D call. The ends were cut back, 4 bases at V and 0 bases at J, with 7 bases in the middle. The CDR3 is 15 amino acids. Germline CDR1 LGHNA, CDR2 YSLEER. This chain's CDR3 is CASSRTTSGANVLTF. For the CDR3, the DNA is TGCGCCAGCAGCCGTACAACCTCTGGGGCCAACGTCCTGACTTTC.

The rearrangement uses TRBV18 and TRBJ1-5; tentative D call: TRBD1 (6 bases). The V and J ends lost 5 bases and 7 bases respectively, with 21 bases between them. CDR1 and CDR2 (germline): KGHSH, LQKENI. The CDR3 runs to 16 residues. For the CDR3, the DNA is TGTGCCAGCTCAGAGGGGGAGAAGGCCTTTTCCCAGCCCCAGCATTTT. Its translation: CASSEGEKAFSQPQHF.

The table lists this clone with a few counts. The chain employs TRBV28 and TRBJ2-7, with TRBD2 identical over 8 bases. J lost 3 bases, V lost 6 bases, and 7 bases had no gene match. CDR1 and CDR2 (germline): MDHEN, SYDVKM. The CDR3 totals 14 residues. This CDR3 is CASSGTRTLYEQYF. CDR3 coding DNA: TGTGCCAGCAGCGGGACTAGAACTCTCTACGAGCAGTACTTC.

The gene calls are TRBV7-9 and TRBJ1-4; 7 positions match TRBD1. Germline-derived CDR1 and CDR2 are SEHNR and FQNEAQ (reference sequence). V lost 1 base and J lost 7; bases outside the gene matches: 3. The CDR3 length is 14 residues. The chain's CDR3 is CASSLEGAGEKLFF. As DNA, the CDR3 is TGTGCCAGCAGCTTAGAGGGGGCGGGTGAAAAACTGTTTTTT.

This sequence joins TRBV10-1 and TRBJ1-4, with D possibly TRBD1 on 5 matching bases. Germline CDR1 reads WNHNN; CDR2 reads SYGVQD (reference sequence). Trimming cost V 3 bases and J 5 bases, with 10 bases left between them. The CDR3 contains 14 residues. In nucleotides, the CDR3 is TGCGCCAGCAGTGATGGGGGGTCAAATGAAAAACTGTTTTTT. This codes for CASSDGGSNEKLFF.

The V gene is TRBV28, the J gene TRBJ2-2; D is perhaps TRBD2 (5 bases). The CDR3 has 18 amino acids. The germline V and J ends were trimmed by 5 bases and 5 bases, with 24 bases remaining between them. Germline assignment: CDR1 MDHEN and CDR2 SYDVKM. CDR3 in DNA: TGTGCCAGCAGTGCGGTCACCGGACCCGCCCGAGGGACCGGGGAGCTGTTTTTT. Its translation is CASSAVTGPARGTGELFF.

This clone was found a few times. The CDR3 reads CASSYSGRSTDTQYF. The DNA for the CDR3 is TGTGCCAGCAGTTACTCCGGGAGGAGCACAGATACGCAGTATTTT. The chain joins TRBV6-6 to TRBJ2-3; 7 bases fit TRBD2. V was pared by 0 bases and J by 0 bases, with 0 bases of the junction left unmatched. The CDR3 runs to 15 residues. The germline CDR1 and CDR2 sequences are MNHNY and SVGAGI (reference sequence).

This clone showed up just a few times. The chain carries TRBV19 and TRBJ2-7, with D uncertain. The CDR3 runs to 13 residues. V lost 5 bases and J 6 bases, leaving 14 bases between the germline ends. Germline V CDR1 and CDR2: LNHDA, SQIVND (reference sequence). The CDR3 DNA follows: TGTGCCAGTAGTGCCCCCGCGAGTACCGAGCAGTACTTC. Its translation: CASSAPASTEQYF.

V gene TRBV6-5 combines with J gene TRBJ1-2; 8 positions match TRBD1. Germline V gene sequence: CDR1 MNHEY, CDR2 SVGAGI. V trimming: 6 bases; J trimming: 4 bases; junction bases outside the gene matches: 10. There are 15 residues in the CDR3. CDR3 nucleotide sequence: TGTGCCAGCAGCTATGAGACAGGGGCTTTCTATGGCTACACCTTC. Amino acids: CASSYETGAFYGYTF.

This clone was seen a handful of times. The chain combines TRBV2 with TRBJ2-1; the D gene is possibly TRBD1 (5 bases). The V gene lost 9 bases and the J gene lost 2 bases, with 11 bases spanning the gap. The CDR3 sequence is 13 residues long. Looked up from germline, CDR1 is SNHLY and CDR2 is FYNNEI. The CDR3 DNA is TGTGCCAGTTACAGGAATGCCTACAATGAGCAGTTCTTC. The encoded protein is CASYRNAYNEQFF.

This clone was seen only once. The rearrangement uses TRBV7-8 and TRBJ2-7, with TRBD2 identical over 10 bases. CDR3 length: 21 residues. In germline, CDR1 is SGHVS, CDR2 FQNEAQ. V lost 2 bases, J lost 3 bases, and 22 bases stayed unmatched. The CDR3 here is CASSLPAGAEIGTSGNYEQYF. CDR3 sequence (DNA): TGTGCCAGCAGCTTACCTGCCGGCGCGGAGATCGGAACTAGCGGGAACTACGAGCAGTACTTC.

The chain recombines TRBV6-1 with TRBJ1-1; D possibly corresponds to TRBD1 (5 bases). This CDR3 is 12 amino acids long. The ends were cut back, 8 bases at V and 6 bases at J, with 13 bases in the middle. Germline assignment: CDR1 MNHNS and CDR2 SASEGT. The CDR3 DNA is TGTGCCAGCCCGGGGGAGGTTGCTGAAGCTTTCTTT. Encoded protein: CASPGEVAEAFF.

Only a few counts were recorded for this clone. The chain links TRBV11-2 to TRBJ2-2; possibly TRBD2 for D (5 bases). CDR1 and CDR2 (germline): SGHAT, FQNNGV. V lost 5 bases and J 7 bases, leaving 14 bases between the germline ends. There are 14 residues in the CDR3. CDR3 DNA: TGTGCCAGCAGCACCCGGCCTGCGGGCGGGGAGCTGTTTTTT. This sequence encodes CASSTRPAGGELFF.

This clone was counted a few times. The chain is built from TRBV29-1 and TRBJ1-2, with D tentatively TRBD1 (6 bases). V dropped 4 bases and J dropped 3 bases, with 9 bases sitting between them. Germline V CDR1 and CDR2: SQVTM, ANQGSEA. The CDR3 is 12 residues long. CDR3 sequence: CSVGEGDYGYTF. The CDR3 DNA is TGCAGCGTTGGCGAGGGGGACTATGGCTACACCTTC.

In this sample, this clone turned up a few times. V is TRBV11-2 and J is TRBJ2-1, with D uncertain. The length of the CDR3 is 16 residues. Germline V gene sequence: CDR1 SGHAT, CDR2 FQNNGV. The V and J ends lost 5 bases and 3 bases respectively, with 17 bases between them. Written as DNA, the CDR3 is TGTGCCAGCAGCCCAAAATTCGGGTCCTTCTACAATGAGCAGTTCTTC. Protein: CASSPKFGSFYNEQFF. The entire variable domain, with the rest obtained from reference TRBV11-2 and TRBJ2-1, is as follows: EAGVAQSPRYKIIEKRQSVAFWCNPISGHATLYWYQQILGQGPKLLIQFQNNGVVDDSQLPKDRFSAERLKGVDSTLKIQPAKLEDSAVYLCASSPKFGSFYNEQFFGPGTRLTVL.

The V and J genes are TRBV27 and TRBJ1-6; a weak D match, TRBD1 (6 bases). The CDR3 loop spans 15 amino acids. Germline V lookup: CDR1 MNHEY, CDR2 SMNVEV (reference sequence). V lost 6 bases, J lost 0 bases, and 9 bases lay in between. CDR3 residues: CASRLQGSYNSPLHF. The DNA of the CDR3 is TGTGCCAGCAGGCTACAGGGCTCCTATAATTCACCCCTCCACTTT.